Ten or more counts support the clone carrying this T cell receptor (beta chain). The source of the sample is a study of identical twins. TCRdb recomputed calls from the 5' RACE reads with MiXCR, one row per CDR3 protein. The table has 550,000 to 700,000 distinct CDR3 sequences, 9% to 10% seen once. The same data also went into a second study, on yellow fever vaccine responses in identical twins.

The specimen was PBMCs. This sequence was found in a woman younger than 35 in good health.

The CDR3 sequence: CSARDRGRHNEQFF. The CDR3 bases are TGCAGTGCTAGAGATCGGGGTAGGCACAATGAGCAGTTCTTC. The V and J genes are TRBV20-1 and TRBJ2-1, with a possible D match to TRBD2 (5 bases). The CDR3 is made up of 14 amino acids. Trimming pared 0 bases from V and 5 bases from J, leaving 11 bases between. From germline, CDR1 is DFQATT and CDR2 SNEGSKA (reference sequence).